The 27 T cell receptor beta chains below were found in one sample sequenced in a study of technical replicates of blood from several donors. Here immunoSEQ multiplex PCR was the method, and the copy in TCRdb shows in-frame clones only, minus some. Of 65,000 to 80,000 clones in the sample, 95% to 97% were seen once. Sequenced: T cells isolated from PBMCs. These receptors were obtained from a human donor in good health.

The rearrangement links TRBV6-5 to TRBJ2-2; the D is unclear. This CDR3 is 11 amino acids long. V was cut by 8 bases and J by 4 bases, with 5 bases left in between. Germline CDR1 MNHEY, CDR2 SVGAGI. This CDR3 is CASRGTGELFF. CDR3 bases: TGTGCCAGCCGAGGCACCGGGGAGCTGTTTTTT.

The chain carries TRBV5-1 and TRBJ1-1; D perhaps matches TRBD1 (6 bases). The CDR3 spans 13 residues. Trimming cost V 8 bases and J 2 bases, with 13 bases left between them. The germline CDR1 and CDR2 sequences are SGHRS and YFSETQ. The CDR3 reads CARVQGYNTEAFF. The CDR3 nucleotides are TGCGCCAGGGTACAGGGTTACAACACTGAAGCTTTCTTT.

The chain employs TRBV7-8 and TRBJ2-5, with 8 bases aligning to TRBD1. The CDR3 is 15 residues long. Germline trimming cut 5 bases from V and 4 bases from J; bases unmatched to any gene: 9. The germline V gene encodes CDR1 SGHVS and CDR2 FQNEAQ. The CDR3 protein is CASSEQGGGLETQYF. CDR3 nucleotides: TGTGCCAGCAGCGAACAGGGGGGCGGGTTAGAGACCCAGTACTTC.

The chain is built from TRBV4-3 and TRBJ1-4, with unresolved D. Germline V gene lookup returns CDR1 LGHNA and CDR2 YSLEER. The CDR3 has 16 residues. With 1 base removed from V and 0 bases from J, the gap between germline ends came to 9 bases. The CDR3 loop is CASSQGATATNEKLFF. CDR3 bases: TGCGCCAGCAGCCAAGGGGCGACGGCAACTAATGAAAAACTGTTTTTT.

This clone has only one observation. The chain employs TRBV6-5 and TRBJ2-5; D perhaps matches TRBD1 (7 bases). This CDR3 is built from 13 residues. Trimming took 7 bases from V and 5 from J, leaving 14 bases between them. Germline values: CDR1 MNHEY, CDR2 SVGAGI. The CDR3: CASIKGAGETQYF. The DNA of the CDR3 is TGTGCCAGCATTAAGGGGGCGGGGGAGACCCAGTACTTC.

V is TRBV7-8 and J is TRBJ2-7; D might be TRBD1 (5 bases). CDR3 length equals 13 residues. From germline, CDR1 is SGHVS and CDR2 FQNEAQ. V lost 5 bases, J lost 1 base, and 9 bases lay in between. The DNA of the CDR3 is TGTGCCAGCAGCCAACAGGAGTCCTACGAGCAGTACTTC. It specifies CASSQQESYEQYF.

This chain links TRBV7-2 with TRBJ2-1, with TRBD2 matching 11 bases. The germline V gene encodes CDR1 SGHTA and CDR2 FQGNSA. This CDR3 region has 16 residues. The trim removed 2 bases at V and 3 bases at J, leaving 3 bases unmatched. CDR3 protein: CASSLKGTSGYNEQFF. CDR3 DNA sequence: TGTGCCAGCAGCTTAAAGGGGACTAGCGGCTACAATGAGCAGTTCTTC.

In nucleotides, the CDR3 is TGTGCCAGCAGCTCGGCGCGGGGGGTCGGAGATACGCAGTATTTT. Translation gives CASSSARGVGDTQYF. The rearrangement joins TRBV7-2 to TRBJ2-3; TRBD2 matches at 8 bases. The CDR3 extends over 15 amino acids. Germline loops: CDR1 SGHTA, CDR2 FQGNSA. The V and J ends lost 4 bases and 5 bases, in that order; junction bases with no gene match: 8.

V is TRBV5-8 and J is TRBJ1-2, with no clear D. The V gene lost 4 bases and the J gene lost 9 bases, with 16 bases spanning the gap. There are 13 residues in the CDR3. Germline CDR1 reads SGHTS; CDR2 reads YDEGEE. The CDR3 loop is CASSATGLGSYTF. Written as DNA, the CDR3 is TGTGCCAGCAGCGCTACTGGACTGGGGAGCTACACCTTC.

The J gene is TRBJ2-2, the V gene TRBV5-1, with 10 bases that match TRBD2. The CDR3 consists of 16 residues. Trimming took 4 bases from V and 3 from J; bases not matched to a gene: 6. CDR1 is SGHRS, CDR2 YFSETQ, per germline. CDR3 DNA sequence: TGCGCCAGCAGCCCGCTCGGACTAGCGGACACCGGGGAGCTGTTTTTT. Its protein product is CASSPLGLADTGELFF.

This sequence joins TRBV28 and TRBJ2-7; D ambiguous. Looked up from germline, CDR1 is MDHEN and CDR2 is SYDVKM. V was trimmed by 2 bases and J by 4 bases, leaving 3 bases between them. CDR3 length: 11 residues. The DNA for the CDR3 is TGTGCCAGCAGTTTACAGTACGAGCAGTACTTC. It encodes CASSLQYEQYF.

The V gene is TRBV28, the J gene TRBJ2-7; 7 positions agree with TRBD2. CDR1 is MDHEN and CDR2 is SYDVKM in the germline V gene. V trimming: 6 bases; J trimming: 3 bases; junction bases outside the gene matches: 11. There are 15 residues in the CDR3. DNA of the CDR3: TGTGCCAGCAGCGCGACCCTAGCGGAGGACTACGAGCAGTACTTC. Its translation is CASSATLAEDYEQYF.

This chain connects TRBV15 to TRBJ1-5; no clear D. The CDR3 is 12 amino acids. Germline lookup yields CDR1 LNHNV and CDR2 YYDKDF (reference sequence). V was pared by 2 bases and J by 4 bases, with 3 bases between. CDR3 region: CATSRLNQPQHF. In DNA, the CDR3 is TGTGCCACCAGCAGACTAAATCAGCCCCAGCATTTT.

The CDR3 DNA reads TGTGCCAGCAGTAAAGGGGTTCCCGATCAGCCCCAGCATTTT. This codes for CASSKGVPDQPQHF. The chain has TRBV6-5 and TRBJ1-5, with D possibly being TRBD1 (5 bases). V was pared by 5 bases and J by 5 bases, with 13 bases between. The CDR3 runs 14 residues. From germline, CDR1 is MNHEY and CDR2 SVGAGI.

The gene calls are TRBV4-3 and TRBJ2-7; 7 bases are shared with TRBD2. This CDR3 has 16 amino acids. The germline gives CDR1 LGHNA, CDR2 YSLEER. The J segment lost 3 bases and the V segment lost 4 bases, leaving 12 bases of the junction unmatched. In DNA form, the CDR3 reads TGCGCCAGCAGCCTAATGAGCGGGGAAGGCGGCTACGAGCAGTACTTC. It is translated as CASSLMSGEGGYEQYF.

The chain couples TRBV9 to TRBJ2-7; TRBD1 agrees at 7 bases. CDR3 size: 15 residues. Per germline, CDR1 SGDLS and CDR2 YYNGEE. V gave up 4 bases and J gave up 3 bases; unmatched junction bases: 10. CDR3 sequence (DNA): TGTGCCAGCAGCCCAGAGACAGGGAAGGGCTACGAGCAGTACTTC. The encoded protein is CASSPETGKGYEQYF.

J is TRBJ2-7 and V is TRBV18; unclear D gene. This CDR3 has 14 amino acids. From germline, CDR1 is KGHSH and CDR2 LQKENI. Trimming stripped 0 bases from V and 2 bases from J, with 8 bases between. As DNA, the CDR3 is TGTGCCAGCTCACCACCCCAGAACCCCTACGAGCAGTACTTC. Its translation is CASSPPQNPYEQYF. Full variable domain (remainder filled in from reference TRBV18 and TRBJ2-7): NAGVMQNPRHLVRRRGQEARLRCSPMKGHSHVYWYRQLPEEGLKFMVYLQKENIIDESGMPKERFSAEFPKEGPSILRIQQVVRGDSAAYFCASSPPQNPYEQYFGPGTRLTVT.

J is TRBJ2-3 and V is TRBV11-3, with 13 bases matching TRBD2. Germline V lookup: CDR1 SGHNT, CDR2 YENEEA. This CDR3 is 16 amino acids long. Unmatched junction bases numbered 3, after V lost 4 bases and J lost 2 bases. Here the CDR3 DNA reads TGTGCCAGCAGCTCCGGGACTAGCGGGACCACAGATACGCAGTATTTT. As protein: CASSSGTSGTTDTQYF.

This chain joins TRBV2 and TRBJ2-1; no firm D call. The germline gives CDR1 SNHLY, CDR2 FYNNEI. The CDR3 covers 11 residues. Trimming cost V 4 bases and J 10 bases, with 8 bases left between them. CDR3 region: CASSGLPEQFF. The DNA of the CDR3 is TGTGCCAGCAGTGGTCTCCCCGAGCAGTTCTTC.

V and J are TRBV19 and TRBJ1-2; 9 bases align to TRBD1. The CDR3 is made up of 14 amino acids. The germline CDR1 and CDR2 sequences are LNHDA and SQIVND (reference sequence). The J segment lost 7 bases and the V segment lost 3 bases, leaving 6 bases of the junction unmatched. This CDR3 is CASSIKQGAGGYTF. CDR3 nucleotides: TGTGCCAGTAGTATCAAACAGGGGGCGGGTGGCTACACCTTC.

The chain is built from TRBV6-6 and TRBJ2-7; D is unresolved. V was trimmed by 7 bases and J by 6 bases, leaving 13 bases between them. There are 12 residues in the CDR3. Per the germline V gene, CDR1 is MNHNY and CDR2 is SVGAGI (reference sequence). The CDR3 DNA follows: TGTGCCAGCATAAGATACGGCGGCGAGCAGTACTTC. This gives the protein CASIRYGGEQYF.

In DNA form, the CDR3 reads TGTGCCAGCTCACCGGACTACCTCTACGAGCAGTACTTC. Amino acids: CASSPDYLYEQYF. The chain couples TRBV18 to TRBJ2-7; D possibly corresponds to TRBD2 (6 bases). The CDR3 length is 13 residues. V lost 3 bases, J lost 3 bases, and 9 bases lay in between. Germline V gives CDR1 KGHSH, CDR2 LQKENI.

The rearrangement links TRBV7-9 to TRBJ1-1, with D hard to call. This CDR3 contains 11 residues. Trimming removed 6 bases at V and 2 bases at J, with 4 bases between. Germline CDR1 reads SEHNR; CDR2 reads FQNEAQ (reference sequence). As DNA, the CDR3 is TGTGCCAGCAGTATTAACACTGAAGCTTTCTTT. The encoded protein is CASSINTEAFF.

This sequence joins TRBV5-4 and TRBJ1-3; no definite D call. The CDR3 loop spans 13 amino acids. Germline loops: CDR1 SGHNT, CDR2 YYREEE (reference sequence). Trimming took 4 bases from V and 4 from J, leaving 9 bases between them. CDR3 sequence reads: CASSPLSGNTIYF. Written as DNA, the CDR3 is TGTGCCAGCAGCCCTTTGTCGGGAAACACCATATATTTT.

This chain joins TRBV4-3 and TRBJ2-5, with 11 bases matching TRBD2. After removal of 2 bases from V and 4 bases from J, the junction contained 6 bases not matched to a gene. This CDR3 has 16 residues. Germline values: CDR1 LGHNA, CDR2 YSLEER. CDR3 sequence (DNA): TGCGCCAGCAGCCAAAACTCCCTAGCGGGAGGAGAGACCCAGTACTTC. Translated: CASSQNSLAGGETQYF.

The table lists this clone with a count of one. CDR3 amino acids: CAGQDRSLGYTF. CDR3 in DNA: TGTGCCGGACAGGACAGGAGCCTAGGCTACACCTTC. The rearrangement uses TRBV2 and TRBJ1-2; 7 nucleotides agree with TRBD1. Trimming took 11 bases from V and 8 from J; bases not matched to a gene: 11. Germline V gene lookup returns CDR1 SNHLY and CDR2 FYNNEI. The CDR3 runs 12 residues.

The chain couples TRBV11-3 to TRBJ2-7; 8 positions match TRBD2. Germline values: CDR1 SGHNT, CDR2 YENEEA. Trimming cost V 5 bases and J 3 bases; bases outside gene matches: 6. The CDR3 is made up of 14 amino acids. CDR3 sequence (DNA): TGTGCCAGCAGCCCCAGCGGGAGTATCTACGAGCAGTACTTC. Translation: CASSPSGSIYEQYF.